This T cell receptor beta chain appears in the sequencing data of a study of CD8 T cells in Susac syndrome. The authors carried out high-throughput sequencing of TCR beta. They applied it to CD8+ and CD4+ T cells obtained from blood. Multiple sclerosis controls were treatment-naive patients with stable or active relapsing-remitting disease. This CDR3 comprises 15 residues. CDR1 GTSNPN and CDR2 SVGIG come from the germline V gene (reference sequence). Trimming cost V 6 bases and J 5 bases; bases outside gene matches: 14. A quantity of about 0.45 to 1 ug RNA underwent reverse transcription using random hexamers. Coverage of TCR beta CDR3 amplification by immunoSEQ multiplex PCR extended to 54 Vbeta and 13 Jbeta. MiXCR, run by TCRdb on the immunoSEQ multiplex PCR reads, gives a single entry per CDR3 protein. Here the sample spans fewer than 350,000 distinct CDR3 sequences, around 89% being singletons.

Sequencing was done on a sample of CD8+ T cells from PBMCs. The TCR comes from a human donor with multiple sclerosis. The chain is built from TRBV30 and TRBJ2-5; TRBD2 agrees at 8 bases. The CDR3 DNA follows: TGTGCCTGCCGGCGGAGCGGGGGCGTACTGGAGACCCAGTACTTC. Translation gives CACRRSGGVLETQYF.